A single sample is the source of the 25 T cell receptor beta chains below, sequenced in a study of shared clonotypes between healthy human individuals (dated by TCRdb to the early 2020s). Libraries came from the immunoSEQ multiplex PCR assay. TCRdb carries this immuneACCESS record with in-frame sequences only. Its versions omit some clonotypes, under half of them owing to an unresolved V gene in the studies checked, with the rest unexplained. This sample is represented by about 2 million clones; roughly 94% of them were singletons. Jointly, the top ten make up 0.13% of the sample. The specimen sequenced was naive CD4+ T cells sorted from blood. The sample's cell subset or site label, decoded: CD45RA+ positively selected. These receptors originate from a man aged 18 to 29 in good health.

The chain couples TRBV6-5 to TRBJ2-5; D remains ambiguous. Germline values: CDR1 MNHEY, CDR2 SVGAGI. V was shortened by 2 bases and J by 1 base, with 5 bases between the two germline ends. The CDR3 is made up of 13 amino acids. Here the CDR3 DNA reads TGTGCCAGCAGTTACAGGTTCCAAGAGACCCAGTACTTC. This codes for CASSYRFQETQYF.

This clone was seen only once. Other DNA sequences within the sample encode an identical CDR3. This rearrangement joins TRBV20-1 to TRBJ2-1, with D perhaps matching TRBD2 (6 bases). Trimming took off 8 bases at V and 6 bases at J, with 8 bases between the two ends. This CDR3 spans 10 amino acids. CDR1 and CDR2 from the germline V gene are DFQATT and SNEGSKA (reference sequence). The CDR3 DNA reads as TGCAGTCCGCGGGGCAATGAGCAGTTCTTC. Translating gives CSPRGNEQFF.

J is TRBJ1-5 and V is TRBV11-2; 7 bases are a match to TRBD1. V gave up 5 bases and J gave up 2 bases; unmatched junction bases: 9. The CDR3 has 16 residues. Germline CDR1 reads SGHAT; CDR2 reads FQNNGV. This CDR3 is CASSLGTVGGNQPQHF. The CDR3 DNA sequence: TGTGCCAGCAGCCTCGGGACAGTCGGGGGCAATCAGCCCCAGCATTTT.

The chain is built from TRBV27 and TRBJ1-2, with D possibly matching TRBD1 (5 bases). V was shortened by 2 bases and J by 8 bases, with 12 bases between the two germline ends. The CDR3 loop spans 13 amino acids. Germline CDR1 and CDR2: MNHEY and SMNVEV (reference sequence). CDR3 nucleotide sequence: TGTGCCAGCAGTTTAGGGACGGGTAGGGGCTACACCTTC. It yields the protein CASSLGTGRGYTF.

A word on this clone: Within the sample, other DNA sequences also encode this same CDR3. The rearrangement joins TRBV6-5 to TRBJ1-5; D remains unclear. Deletions cut 3 bases from V and 0 bases from J, with 9 bases between. The length of the CDR3 is 15 residues. Germline V CDR1 and CDR2: MNHEY, SVGAGI. CDR3 protein: CASSYTSDSNQPQHF. The CDR3 DNA follows: TGTGCCAGCAGTTATACATCGGATAGCAATCAGCCCCAGCATTTT.

The chain combines TRBV5-4 with TRBJ2-7; no clear D gene. V shed 3 bases and J shed 3 bases, with 16 bases lying between them. The CDR3 has 15 amino acids. CDR1 is SGHNT and CDR2 is YYREEE in the germline V gene (reference sequence). The chain's CDR3 is CASSSFFGPNYEQYF. In DNA, the CDR3 is TGTGCCAGCAGCTCGTTTTTTGGCCCGAACTACGAGCAGTACTTC.

The V and J genes are TRBV25-1 and TRBJ2-7, with 12 bases fitting TRBD1. CDR1 and CDR2 (germline): MGHDK, SYGVNS. This CDR3 has 14 residues. V was clipped by 6 bases and J by 7 bases; unmatched bases: 7. Here the CDR3 DNA reads TGTGCCAGCAGGACGGGACAGGGGGCGCGGGAGCAGTACTTC. Protein product: CASRTGQGAREQYF.

The V call is TRBV7-2, the J call TRBJ2-5; D uncertain. The CDR3 runs 14 residues. Germline-derived CDR1 and CDR2 are SGHTA and FQGNSA. Deletions cut 6 bases from V and 4 bases from J, with 15 bases between. The CDR3 DNA follows: TGTGCCAGCAGTAGAGCTAGGGCTGTAGAGACCCAGTACTTC. Protein: CASSRARAVETQYF.

The rearrangement links TRBV5-1 to TRBJ2-3; D unresolved. Deletions cut 0 bases from V and 5 bases from J, with 10 bases between. Germline CDR1 reads SGHRS; CDR2 reads YFSETQ. The CDR3 covers 14 residues. The CDR3 loop is CASSLVGFVDTQYF. The CDR3 DNA reads TGCGCCAGCAGCTTGGTGGGTTTTGTAGATACGCAGTATTTT.

The chain links TRBV5-6 to TRBJ2-1; TRBD2 agrees at 7 bases. V dropped 2 bases and J dropped 5; count of bases not matched to a gene: 7. This CDR3 is built from 15 residues. Germline CDR1 reads SGHDT; CDR2 reads YYEEEE. The CDR3 reads CASSFTGTKHNEQFF. The DNA for the CDR3 is TGTGCCAGCAGCTTCACCGGGACTAAACACAATGAGCAGTTCTTC.

V gene TRBV11-2 combines with J gene TRBJ2-3; perhaps TRBD1 as D (6 bases). Germline V gene lookup returns CDR1 SGHAT and CDR2 FQNNGV. V shed 0 bases and J shed 0 bases, with 13 bases lying between them. This CDR3 is 17 amino acids long. The CDR3 nucleotides read TGTGCCAGCAGCTTAGATAGAGGGACATTTAGCACAGATACGCAGTATTTT. Its translation is CASSLDRGTFSTDTQYF. The whole variable domain, remainder taken from reference TRBV11-2 and TRBJ2-3, is EAGVAQSPRYKIIEKRQSVAFWCNPISGHATLYWYQQILGQGPKLLIQFQNNGVVDDSQLPKDRFSAERLKGVDSTLKIQPAKLEDSAVYLCASSLDRGTFSTDTQYFGPGTRLTVL.

The V and J genes are TRBV30 and TRBJ1-3; D unresolved. Germline CDR1 and CDR2: GTSNPN and SVGIG (reference sequence). The CDR3 sequence is 14 residues long. Trimming cost V 0 bases and J 4 bases, with 10 bases left between them. The CDR3 DNA sequence: TGTGCCTGGAGTGTCGCCCGGGAGGGAAACACCATATATTTT. It codes for CAWSVAREGNTIYF.

This sequence joins TRBV5-6 and TRBJ2-4; D unclear. In germline, CDR1 is SGHDT, CDR2 YYEEEE. The V end was cut by 0 bases, the J end by 1 base, with 5 bases between. The CDR3 is 14 residues long. For the CDR3, the DNA is TGTGCCAGCAGCTTGGGGGCGGCCAAAAACATTCAGTACTTC. This codes for CASSLGAAKNIQYF.

This chain's CDR3 is CASSPWTGPGEQYF. The CDR3 DNA sequence: TGTGCCAGCAGCCCTTGGACTGGGCCCGGCGAGCAGTACTTC. This chain joins TRBV7-2 and TRBJ2-7; perhaps TRBD2 as D (5 bases). This CDR3 comprises 14 residues. V lost 5 bases and J 6 bases, leaving 17 bases between the germline ends. Germline V lookup: CDR1 SGHTA, CDR2 FQGNSA. Using reference TRBV7-2 and TRBJ2-7 for the parts outside the CDR3, the full variable domain is GAGVSQSPSNKVTEKGKDVELRCDPISGHTALYWYRQSLGQGLEFLIYFQGNSAPDKSGLPSDRFSAERTGGSVSTLTIQRTQQEDSAVYLCASSPWTGPGEQYFGPGTRLTVT.

The chain combines TRBV11-2 with TRBJ2-3; the D is unclear. This CDR3 comprises 13 residues. Trimming took off 0 bases at V and 10 bases at J, with 11 bases between the two ends. CDR1 and CDR2 from the germline V gene are SGHAT and FQNNGV. The CDR3 sequence is CASSLDGRQAQYF. For the CDR3, the DNA is TGTGCCAGCAGCTTAGATGGAAGGCAAGCGCAGTATTTT.

As DNA, the CDR3 is TGTGCCAGCTCGCCCGAACTAGCGGGAGGGTACGAGCAGTACTTC. This encodes CASSPELAGGYEQYF. The chain links TRBV18 to TRBJ2-7, with 13 bases fitting TRBD2. The germline gives CDR1 KGHSH, CDR2 LQKENI. The CDR3 sequence is 15 residues long. The trim removed 6 bases at V and 4 bases at J, leaving 6 bases unmatched.

The chain has TRBV5-1 and TRBJ2-7, with D perhaps given as TRBD1 or TRBD2 (5 bases each). CDR1 SGHRS and CDR2 YFSETQ come from the germline V gene. CDR3 length: 13 amino acids. V lost 2 bases, J lost 2 bases, and 8 bases lay in between. The DNA of the CDR3 is TGCGCCAGCAGCTTCCAGGGAGCCTACGAGCAGTACTTC. This codes for CASSFQGAYEQYF.

This chain uses TRBV30 with TRBJ2-7, with D perhaps matching TRBD1 (6 bases). CDR1 GTSNPN and CDR2 SVGIG come from the germline V gene (reference sequence). The CDR3 contains 14 residues. The V and J ends lost 1 base and 6 bases respectively, with 16 bases between them. CDR3 region: CAWSASPQGREQYF. CDR3 sequence (DNA): TGTGCCTGGAGTGCATCCCCACAGGGACGCGAGCAGTACTTC. Full variable domain (remainder filled in from reference TRBV30 and TRBJ2-7): SQTIHQWPATLVQPVGSPLSLECTVEGTSNPNLYWYRQAAGRGLQLLFYSVGIGQISSEVPQNLSASRPQDRQFILSSKKLLLSDSGFYLCAWSASPQGREQYFGPGTRLTVT.

The J gene is TRBJ2-7, the V gene TRBV5-4; the match to TRBD2 covers 8 bases. The V segment lost 5 bases and the J segment 5 bases; nucleotides outside the gene matches: 12. This CDR3 is 15 amino acids long. CDR1 and CDR2 from the germline V gene are SGHNT and YYREEE (reference sequence). CDR3 sequence (DNA): TGTGCCAGCAGTCGGGGGGGGCCCTTACGGGACGAGCAGTACTTC. It codes for CASSRGGPLRDEQYF. Supplemented by reference TRBV5-4 and TRBJ2-7, the full variable domain reads ETGVTQSPTHLIKTRGQQVTLRCSSQSGHNTVSWYQQALGQGPQFIFQYYREEENGRGNFPPRFSGLQFPNYSSELNVNALELDDSALYLCASSRGGPLRDEQYFGPGTRLTVT.

This clone was picked up a small number of times. V is TRBV5-1 and J is TRBJ1-1, with 7 bases fitting TRBD1. Germline V gene data show CDR1 as SGHRS and CDR2 as YFSETQ. The CDR3 extends over 14 amino acids. Losses at the gene ends were 4 bases for V and 0 bases for J; bases not matched to a gene: 3. The CDR3 nucleotides are TGCGCCAGCAGCCCGACAGGGATGAACACTGAAGCTTTCTTT. Its protein product is CASSPTGMNTEAFF.

V gene TRBV6-1 combines with J gene TRBJ2-3; TRBD2 agrees at 11 bases. The CDR3 consists of 15 residues. Per the germline V gene, CDR1 is MNHNS and CDR2 is SASEGT. The J segment lost 4 bases and the V segment lost 3 bases, leaving 3 bases of the junction unmatched. CDR3 amino acids: CASSDMTSGADTQYF. CDR3 sequence (DNA): TGTGCCAGCAGTGACATGACTAGCGGGGCAGATACGCAGTATTTT.

The V call is TRBV10-3, the J call TRBJ1-2; D possibly corresponds to TRBD1 (6 bases). The germline gives CDR1 ENHRY, CDR2 SYGVKD. The CDR3 spans 14 residues. V was cut by 10 bases and J by 7 bases, with 22 bases left in between. CDR3 sequence (DNA): TGTGCCACGGACAGTGGTATACAGGTTTCTGGCTACACCTTC. It specifies CATDSGIQVSGYTF.

The rearrangement uses TRBV30 and TRBJ1-3, with 7 nucleotides matching TRBD1. CDR1 is GTSNPN, CDR2 SVGIG, per germline (reference sequence). Trimming took 0 bases from V and 3 from J; bases not matched to a gene: 2. This CDR3 region has 14 residues. CDR3 sequence (DNA): TGTGCCTGGAGTGTAACAGGGGTTGGAAACACCATATATTTT. This gives the protein CAWSVTGVGNTIYF.

This chain uses TRBV7-9 with TRBJ2-1, with 7 bases lining up with TRBD1. The CDR3 is 15 residues long. After removal of 2 bases from V and 4 bases from J, the junction contained 5 bases not matched to a gene. The V gene's germline CDR1 is SEHNR and CDR2 FQNEAQ (reference sequence). Here the CDR3 DNA reads TGTGCCAGCAGCTTATGGGGGACAGAGTACAATGAGCAGTTCTTC. Translation: CASSLWGTEYNEQFF.

V and J are TRBV5-1 and TRBJ1-1; no firm D call. Germline CDR1 and CDR2: SGHRS and YFSETQ. Deletions cut 0 bases from V and 3 bases from J, with 9 bases between. The CDR3 totals 14 residues. Written as DNA, the CDR3 is TGCGCCAGCAGCTTGGGGGTAGAGGACACTGAAGCTTTCTTT. It specifies CASSLGVEDTEAFF.